Following are 21 T cell receptor beta chains from one sample sequenced in a study of blood T cell repertoires in COVID-19. Clones were read by immunoSEQ multiplex PCR, and TCRdb kept only the in-frame ones, dropping some. The sample carries 200,000 to 250,000 clones, roughly 91% recorded once. The sample taken for sequencing was PBMCs or T cells enriched from blood (not recorded which). These receptors were collected from a man aged 30 to 39 in a cohort exposed to, infected with or recovered from COVID-19 (not recorded which).

This rearrangement joins TRBV5-1 to TRBJ1-2; perhaps TRBD1 as D (6 bases). Germline loops: CDR1 SGHRS, CDR2 YFSETQ. The length of the CDR3 is 15 residues. V lost 3 bases and J lost 6, with 18 bases in between. The CDR3 region has the DNA TGCGCCAGCAGCTCTGGGGCCACAGGGAAGGATGGCTACACCTTC. It is translated as CASSSGATGKDGYTF.

This chain uses TRBV2 with TRBJ1-2; 8 positions match TRBD1. J lost 13 bases, V lost 0 bases, and 19 bases had no gene match. CDR1 and CDR2 (germline): SNHLY, FYNNEI. CDR3 length: 17 amino acids. The CDR3 reads CASSEATKLNLQGESTF. The CDR3 coding sequence is TGTGCCAGCAGTGAAGCAACAAAACTTAACTTACAGGGGGAAAGCACCTTC. The full variable domain, rest sourced from reference TRBV2 and TRBJ1-2, is EPEVTQTPSHQVTQMGQEVILRCVPISNHLYFYWYRQILGQKVEFLVSFYNNEISEKSEIFDDQFSVERPDGSNFTLKIRSTKLEDSAMYFCASSEATKLNLQGESTFGSGTRLTVV.

The chain couples TRBV6-5 to TRBJ1-1; tentatively, D is TRBD1 (6 bases). V lost 6 bases and J lost 7, with 9 bases in between. This CDR3 contains 11 residues. Germline loops: CDR1 MNHEY, CDR2 SVGAGI. The CDR3 reads CASRTGFEAFF. The CDR3 bases are TGTGCCAGCAGGACAGGATTTGAAGCTTTCTTT.

J is TRBJ2-3 and V is TRBV5-1, with TRBD1 identical over 8 bases. Trimming removed 7 bases from V and 5 bases from J; junction bases left unmatched: 3. The CDR3 runs 12 residues. The V gene's germline CDR1 is SGHRS and CDR2 YFSETQ. The CDR3 loop reads CASQQGGDTQYF. Written as DNA, the CDR3 is TGCGCCAGCCAACAGGGGGGAGATACGCAGTATTTT.

This rearrangement joins TRBV5-4 to TRBJ2-3; 11 positions agree with TRBD2. This CDR3 has 16 residues. After removal of 4 bases from V and 0 bases from J, the junction contained 4 bases not matched to a gene. Germline CDR1 reads SGHNT; CDR2 reads YYREEE (reference sequence). The CDR3 region has the DNA TGTGCCAGCAGCCATACTAGCGGGAGAAGCACAGATACGCAGTATTTT. As protein: CASSHTSGRSTDTQYF.

Concerning this clone itself: Other DNA sequences in this sample translate to the same CDR3. The rearrangement links TRBV28 to TRBJ2-7; D ambiguous. V shed 5 bases and J shed 4 bases, with 3 bases lying between them. The V gene's germline CDR1 is MDHEN and CDR2 SYDVKM. The CDR3 runs 10 residues. This CDR3 is CASSQYEQYF. In DNA form, the CDR3 reads TGTGCCAGCAGTCAATACGAGCAGTACTTC.

This chain uses TRBV24-1 with TRBJ2-6; possible D gene TRBD1, 6 bases. CDR1 and CDR2 (germline): KGHDR, SFDVKD. Trimming took 4 bases from V and 0 from J, leaving 9 bases between them. There are 16 residues in the CDR3. CDR3 region: CATSDSQGSGANVLTF. The DNA of the CDR3 is TGTGCCACCAGTGACTCACAGGGCTCTGGGGCCAACGTCCTGACTTTC.

The chain has TRBV29-1 and TRBJ1-2; no clear D gene. V shed 3 bases and J shed 0 bases, with 8 bases lying between them. CDR1 and CDR2 from the germline V gene are SQVTM and ANQGSEA. The length of the CDR3 is 13 residues. CDR3 nucleotides: TGCAGCGTTGAGAACACAGCTAACTATGGCTACACCTTC. This translates into CSVENTANYGYTF.

J is TRBJ1-1 and V is TRBV6-5; 8 bases are a match to TRBD1. The germline V gene has CDR1 MNHEY and CDR2 SVGAGI. The CDR3 is made up of 15 amino acids. With V trimmed by 0 bases and J by 10 bases, 10 bases remained unmatched. CDR3 nucleotide sequence: TGTGCCAGCAGTTACTCAGTGACAGGGGTTAGTGGAGCTTTCTTT. Amino acid sequence: CASSYSVTGVSGAFF.

Turning to this clone: Other DNA variants within this sample encode the same CDR3. The genes are TRBV12-3 or TRBV12-4 and TRBJ1-1; tentatively, D is TRBD1 (5 bases). Trimming removed 6 bases at V and 0 bases at J, with 8 bases between. The CDR3 runs 13 residues. CDR3: CASRDIMNTEAFF. Here the CDR3 DNA reads TGTGCCAGCAGGGACATCATGAACACTGAAGCTTTCTTT.

The chain employs TRBV7-2 and TRBJ2-5; 14 nucleotides align to TRBD2. Unmatched junction bases numbered 9, after V lost 5 bases and J lost 4 bases. This CDR3 is 17 amino acids long. Germline V gives CDR1 SGHTA, CDR2 FQGNSA. Here the CDR3 reads CASSVGRGTSGRETQYF. As DNA, the CDR3 is TGTGCCAGCAGCGTGGGGAGGGGGACTAGCGGGAGAGAGACCCAGTACTTC.

The V call is TRBV4-1, the J call TRBJ2-1; TRBD1 might be the D (6 bases). CDR3 length: 15 amino acids. Per the germline V gene, CDR1 is MGHRA and CDR2 is YSYEKL. V lost 2 bases, J lost 0 bases, and 8 bases lay in between. CDR3 DNA: TGCGCCAGCAGCCAACTACAGGGCTCCTACAATGAGCAGTTCTTC. Amino acid sequence: CASSQLQGSYNEQFF.

The chain carries TRBV4-1 and TRBJ1-2, with 8 bases aligning to TRBD1. The junction had 8 bases not matched to a gene; V was cut back by 1 base and J by 4 bases. The CDR3 sequence is 16 residues long. CDR1 is MGHRA, CDR2 YSYEKL, per germline. Here the CDR3 DNA reads TGCGCCAGCAGCCAAGCAACCCAGGGGGCACTCTATGGCTACACCTTC. This codes for CASSQATQGALYGYTF.

This chain uses TRBV7-2 with TRBJ1-1, with D hard to call. Germline loops: CDR1 SGHTA, CDR2 FQGNSA. The ends were cut back, 6 bases at V and 6 bases at J, with 14 bases in the middle. CDR3 length equals 13 residues. CDR3 residues: CASSRGRFAEAFF. CDR3 sequence (DNA): TGTGCCAGCAGTCGAGGGAGGTTCGCTGAAGCTTTCTTT.

The J gene is TRBJ1-5, the V gene TRBV5-6; the match to TRBD1 covers 9 bases. Germline V lookup: CDR1 SGHDT, CDR2 YYEEEE. The CDR3 has 16 residues. V shed 0 bases and J 2 bases; nucleotides not matched to a gene: 3. CDR3 nucleotide sequence: TGTGCCAGCAGCTTGGGTTGGGACAGGGGCAATCAGCCCCAGCATTTT. This sequence encodes CASSLGWDRGNQPQHF.

The chain links TRBV5-1 to TRBJ2-1, with TRBD2 identical over 12 bases. The germline gives CDR1 SGHRS, CDR2 YFSETQ. With V trimmed by 4 bases and J by 9 bases, 11 bases remained unmatched. CDR3 length: 16 residues. Here the CDR3 reads CASSELAGGYNSEQFF. The CDR3 DNA follows: TGCGCCAGCAGCGAACTAGCGGGGGGATACAATAGTGAGCAGTTCTTC.

The J gene is TRBJ2-1, the V gene TRBV6-2 or TRBV6-3, with a weak D call TRBD1 (6 bases). Per the germline V gene, CDR1 is MNHEY and CDR2 is SVGEGT. The CDR3 has 15 residues. V lost 6 bases, J lost 6 bases, and 18 bases lay in between. DNA for the CDR3: TGTGCCAGCAGCCTCGACAGGACCCCCCCCAATGAGCAGTTCTTC. Translating it yields CASSLDRTPPNEQFF.

The chain uses TRBV5-6 and TRBJ2-4; 8 positions agree with TRBD2. V shed 3 bases, J shed 0 bases, and the junction held 11 bases outside the gene matches. The CDR3 has 18 residues. CDR1 is SGHDT, CDR2 YYEEEE, per germline. As DNA, the CDR3 is TGTGCCAGCAGCTCCCTAGATAGTAGCGGGAAAGCCAAAAACATTCAGTACTTC. This translates into CASSSLDSSGKAKNIQYF. Based on the CDR3 plus reference TRBV5-6 and TRBJ2-4, the full variable domain is DAGVTQSPTHLIKTRGQQVTLRCSPKSGHDTVSWYQQALGQGPQFIFQYYEEEERQRGNFPDRFSGHQFPNYSSELNVNALLLGDSALYLCASSSLDSSGKAKNIQYFGAGTRLSVL.

V gene TRBV29-1 combines with J gene TRBJ1-1; 12 nucleotides match TRBD1. The germline V gene encodes CDR1 SQVTM and CDR2 ANQGSEA. The CDR3 extends over 15 amino acids. J gave up 1 base and V 4 bases, and 4 bases lay outside the gene matches. In nucleotides, the CDR3 is TGCAGCGTTGTGGGACAGGGGGCGAAGAACACTGAAGCTTTCTTT. Translating it yields CSVVGQGAKNTEAFF. The variable domain in full, completed from reference TRBV29-1 and TRBJ1-1, reads SAVISQKPSRDICQRGTSLTIQCQVDSQVTMMFWYRQQPGQSLTLIATANQGSEATYESGFVIDKFPISRPNLTFSTLTVSNMSPEDSSIYLCSVVGQGAKNTEAFFGQGTRLTVV.

The chain has TRBV13 and TRBJ2-3; a weak D match, TRBD1 (5 bases). V was trimmed by 1 base and J by 1 base, leaving 12 bases between them. Germline loops: CDR1 PRHDT, CDR2 FYEKMQ (reference sequence). The CDR3 has 16 amino acids. The CDR3, as DNA: TGTGCCAGCAGCTTAGAGGGGCTACAGGGCACAGATACGCAGTATTTT. Protein sequence: CASSLEGLQGTDTQYF.

J is TRBJ1-5 and V is TRBV10-2, with D maybe TRBD1 (5 bases). The germline V gene encodes CDR1 WSHSY and CDR2 SAAADI. This CDR3 comprises 16 residues. Trimming removed 0 bases at V and 6 bases at J, with 15 bases between. This CDR3 reads CASSESNTRAAQPQHF. Here the CDR3 DNA reads TGCGCCAGCAGTGAGTCGAACACCAGGGCGGCTCAGCCCCAGCATTTT.